These 2 T cell receptor beta chains came from one sample sequenced in a study of beta chain features in type 1 diabetes. Study results and caveats: Moderately but significantly shorter TCRB CDR3s were found in Type 1 diabetes patients in all four CD4+ subsets.

No cognate antigen is known for these TCRs. TCRB transcripts that were expressed got sequenced, as all of the isolated RNA had been reverse transcribed. Sequenced by immunoSEQ multiplex PCR; TCRdb stores in-frame clones only, minus some. The sample yields 640,000 or so clones, over 12% seen once. The sequenced sample was naive CD4+ T cells from blood. These receptors originate from a man in his late teens or twenties with type 1 diabetes.

DNA for the CDR3: TGTGCCAGCAGCTTAATTTCAGGTGGAGTAACCCGCTATGGCTACACCTTC. Encoded protein: CASSLISGGVTRYGYTF. This chain joins TRBV5-6 and TRBJ1-2; D remains ambiguous. CDR1 SGHDT and CDR2 YYEEEE come from the germline V gene. The CDR3 spans 17 residues. The V end lost 2 bases, the J end lost 4 bases, and 21 bases lay between the germline ends.

The V gene is TRBV9, the J gene TRBJ2-7, with D tentatively TRBD1 (6 bases). The V end lost 0 bases, the J end lost 7 bases, and 14 bases lay between the germline ends. The CDR3 loop spans 14 amino acids. Germline V CDR1 and CDR2: SGDLS, YYNGEE. CDR3 loop: CASSVAGLTGEQYF. In nucleotides, the CDR3 is TGTGCCAGCAGCGTAGCGGGCCTAACAGGGGAGCAGTACTTC.